The T cell receptor beta chain described here comes from a study of shared clonotypes between healthy human individuals. This table comes from immunoSEQ multiplex PCR, and its TCRdb copy is limited to in-frame clones, with some not included. Here the sample spans 2 million to 3 million clones, approximately 92% being singletons. V trimming: 4 bases; J trimming: 7 bases; junction bases outside the gene matches: 5. Germline V CDR1 and CDR2: MNHNS, SASEGT. The CDR3 runs 14 residues. Recent vaccinations or acute infections were absent in the healthy HIV-negative adult donors. Specimen: naive CD4+ T cells sorted from blood. The subset: CD45RA+ positively selected. The rearrangement joins TRBV6-1 to TRBJ1-4; 8 nucleotides match TRBD1. The TCR sequence derives from a man in his late teens or twenties in good health. The DNA for the CDR3 is TGTGCCAGCAGTGTGGACAGGGAGAGTGAAAAACTGTTTTTT. Translated: CASSVDRESEKLFF.